This T cell receptor beta chain was captured by sequencing in a study of early T cells in non-severe SARS-CoV-2 infection. Turning to this clonotype: The antigen is not known.

Broader study findings: Anti-spike CD8 responses were favored by VDJdb matching, which missed private and CD4 specificities.

The V and J ends lost 0 bases and 2 bases respectively, with 12 bases between them. Germline V gives CDR1 SGDLS, CDR2 YYNGEE. The CDR3 loop spans 16 amino acids. TCRdb processed the 5' RACE reads anew with MiXCR; each CDR3 protein has one entry. Of 40,000 to 55,000 distinct CDR3 sequences in the sample, about 6% were seen once. The chain uses TRBV9 and TRBJ2-1, with D perhaps TRBD2 (6 bases). The receptor was derived from an adult who was a healthcare worker with PCR-confirmed SARS-CoV-2 infection or an uninfected control (not recorded which). Here the sequenced sample was whole blood, taken at baseline. CDR3 in amino acids: CASSVEGGATYNEQFF. The CDR3 region has the DNA TGTGCCAGCAGCGTAGAGGGAGGCGCGACCTACAATGAGCAGTTCTTC.